In its sample, the clone carrying this T cell receptor (beta chain) was seen a few times. This specimen belongs to a study of T cells after yellow fever vaccination. UMIs and a universal primer site were added when TCR cDNA was made by 5'RACE template switching. TCRdb independently ran MiXCR on the 5' RACE reads; one entry per CDR3 protein. The sample shows approximately 26,000 distinct CDR3 sequences, 4.5% of them seen only once. Trimming at V came to 5 bases and at J to 0 bases, leaving 9 bases not matched to a gene. This CDR3 region has 17 residues. The germline CDR1 and CDR2 sequences are KGHSH and LQKENI. Overall study findings and caveats: Almost all vaccine-responding clonotypes escaped detection in sorted memory subsets on day 0.

The receptor was isolated from a man aged 18 to 30 who received the YFV17D yellow fever vaccine. The sequences come from PBMCs, either bulk or a sorted T-cell subset (CD4+, CD8+, memory, or dextramer-sorted; not recorded which), collected on the day of the yellow fever booster vaccination. This chain links TRBV18 with TRBJ1-3; 8 nucleotides match TRBD1. Here the CDR3 reads CASSAVPGQASGNTIYF. CDR3 sequence (DNA): TGTGCCAGCTCAGCGGTACCGGGACAGGCCTCTGGAAACACCATATATTTT.